This T cell receptor (beta chain) was identified during a study of regulatory T cells in long-lasting Graves disease. With iRepertoire HTBI primers and Arm-PCR of CDR3 regions, TCR beta libraries were built. One entry per CDR3 protein, called by TCRdb with MiXCR from the multiplex PCR reads. The table has roughly 430,000 distinct CDR3 sequences, 15% to 20% seen once; the top ten hold about 10%. This clonotype was detected ten times or more. The CDR3 has 21 residues. CDR1 and CDR2 (germline): MDHEN, SYDVKM. V shed 7 bases, J shed 5 bases, and the junction held 22 bases outside the gene matches. Indicated time point: newly diagnosed GD, antithyroid drugs for less than 3 months. RNA isolated from PBMCs was used to make the TCR library. American Thyroid Association guidelines defined Graves' disease diagnosis. The sample also formed part of further work on T cells in Graves' hyperthyroidism and ophthalmopathy. From that report: With the HTBI primer set, the TCR CDR3 went through a first round of RT-PCR.

The chain has TRBV28 and TRBJ2-1, with 14 bases aligning to TRBD2. The source material was peripheral blood mononuclear cells (PBMCs), sampled at new diagnosis, from a patient treated with antithyroid drugs. The clonotype originates from a woman aged 25 to 39 with Graves disease. DNA for the CDR3: TGTGCCAGCATTCCCGGTGGGACTAGCGGGAGTCCCTCTGGTCCCCACAATGAGCAGTTCTTC. Translation: CASIPGGTSGSPSGPHNEQFF.